This T cell receptor (beta chain) was captured by sequencing in a study of T cell changes during pregnancy in multiple sclerosis. Trimming at V came to 4 bases and at J to 0 bases, leaving 8 bases not matched to a gene. CDR1 and CDR2 (germline): LNHDA, SQIVND (reference sequence). There are 16 residues in the CDR3. TCRdb's table, derived via immunoSEQ multiplex PCR, lists solely in-frame clones and lacks some. The sample holds 50,000 or so clones, approximately 95% seen once. Sequencing was performed on CD8+ T cells from peripheral blood mononuclear cells, taken in the first trimester of pregnancy. This TCR was sampled from a female donor with multiple sclerosis, enrolled in a pregnancy study. This chain uses TRBV19 with TRBJ1-1, with 7 bases that match TRBD1. In DNA, the CDR3 is TGTGCCAGTAGTAGGGGACAGAACTTTATGAACACTGAAGCTTTCTTT. Amino acid sequence: CASSRGQNFMNTEAFF.